The entry below gives a single TCR beta chain sequence along with its context. Its specificity is not known. How the authors handled the data: ImmunoSEQ output lacked quality scores and full-length reads, limiting matched filtering. Sequencing was performed with immunoSEQ multiplex PCR; in TCRdb, only in-frame clones are kept and a portion is missing. V, J and clone size are those of that table, while D and trimming were read from the DNA. The data show approximately 740,000 clones, over 65% seen once. This entry belongs to a study of shared clonotypes between healthy human individuals. The overall study: There were three CD4 naive, three CD4 memory, two CD8 naive and one CD8 memory plates per donor.

The CDR3 spans 15 residues. The V end was cut by 1 base, the J end by 9 bases, with 16 bases between. Germline V gene sequence: CDR1 MDHEN, CDR2 SYDVKM. Study observations and caveats: A limitation of the genetic and exposure-history diversity represented arose from few donors. An effect of sequencing depth on clonotype sharing among donors was expected.

The V gene is TRBV28, the J gene TRBJ1-3; D is undetermined. This receptor was taken from a woman younger than 45 in good health. The sample consisted of memory CD4+ T cells sorted from blood. Stated subset: CD45RA-negative fraction. The CDR3 here is CASSLSRPESATIYF. CDR3 DNA: TGTGCCAGCAGTTTATCCCGGCCGGAGAGCGCCACCATATATTTT.